A selection of T cell receptor beta chains follows, all from one sample in a study of low-dose radiotherapy and immunotherapy resistance in tumors. MiXCR was run by TCRdb on the reads, yielding one entry per CDR3 protein. The data hold fewer than 110,000 distinct CDR3 sequences, with more than 20% observed a single time. Specimen: PBMCs, collected after low-dose radiotherapy plus immunotherapy. The receptors originated from a male donor with prostate cancer. CDR3s include the opening cysteine and the closing phenylalanine or tryptophan. The D gene is left open where the match is weak. Not every row has a clone size; where given, it reads once, few, many or a size class.

TRBJ2-7,TRBV6-1,NA,NA,CASSGGYEQYF,TGTGCCAGCAGCGGGGGTTACGAGCAGTACTTC
TRBJ2-7,TRBV28,NA,NA,CASSPAGSGYEQYF,TGTGCCAGCAGCCCGGCGGGAAGTGGCTACGAGCAGTACTTC
TRBJ1-4,TRBV3-1,many,NA,CASSQESESEKLFF,TGTGCCAGCAGCCAAGAAAGCGAGTCCGAAAAACTGTTTTTT
TRBJ1-6,TRBV7-2,many,NA,CASSLAVTAQTLHF,TGTGCCAGCAGCTTAGCGGTGACGGCACAGACCCTCCACTTT
TRBJ1-5,TRBV12-3/TRBV12-4,many,TRBD1,CASSLDRVNQPQHF,TGTGCCAGCAGCCTCGACAGGGTTAATCAGCCCCAGCATTTT
TRBJ1-2,TRBV6-1,once,NA,CASSHLQGSLLSYTF,TGTGCCAGCAGTCACCTACAGGGCTCTCTCCTAAGCTACACCTTC
TRBJ1-3,TRBV11-1,NA,TRBD1,CASSAGQGSSGNTIYF,TGTGCCAGCAGCGCGGGACAGGGGAGCTCTGGAAACACCATATATTTT
TRBJ2-5,TRBV25-1,many,TRBD1,CASSPGQARETQYF,TGTGCCAGCAGTCCGGGACAGGCTAGGGAGACCCAGTACTTC
TRBJ2-3,TRBV19,few,NA,CASSLKGGTDTQYF,TGTGCCAGTAGTCTGAAGGGTGGCACAGATACGCAGTATTTT
TRBJ2-5,TRBV5-1,many,NA,CASSLGGPSPETQYF,TGCGCCAGCAGCTTGGGCGGACCATCCCCAGAGACCCAGTACTTC
TRBJ1-5,TRBV7-8,many,TRBD1,CASSLGTGAYQPQHF,TGTGCCAGCAGCTTAGGAACAGGGGCTTATCAGCCCCAGCATTTT
TRBJ2-3,TRBV12-3/TRBV12-4,many,TRBD2,CASSFGTSGGTDTQYF,TGTGCCAGCAGTTTTGGTACTAGCGGGGGCACAGATACGCAGTATTTT
TRBJ2-3,TRBV20-1,many,TRBD2,CSANLAGLIDTQYF,TGCAGTGCCAACTTAGCGGGGTTGATAGATACGCAGTATTTT
TRBJ2-7,TRBV6-8,many,NA,CASSEVGITYEQYF,TGTGCCAGCAGTGAAGTGGGTATCACCTACGAGCAGTACTTC